The clone carrying this T cell receptor beta chain was seen a few times. This CDR3 is also generated by other DNA sequences in the sample. The sample comes from a study of blood T cell repertoires in COVID-19. Study in general: The study drew acute and convalescent COVID-19 samples from the United States, Italy and Spain. PBMCs, B-cell-depleted T cells, or T cells provided the cDNA or gDNA that made up the material.

How the authors handled the data: Counts of nucleated cells, estimated from reference gene primer amplification, were obtained. Repertoires were generated with immunoSEQ multiplex PCR, while TCRdb's copy carries only in-frame clones and drops some. The V and J calls and clone size are taken from that table; D and trimming were inferred from the DNA. This table has tens of thousands of clones, approximately 78% appearing once. The junction had 1 base not matched to a gene; V was cut back by 2 bases and J by 1 base. CDR3 size: 14 residues. Germline CDR1 is SGHVS and CDR2 is FNYEAQ. Sample: peripheral blood. The clonotype comes from a woman aged 60-75 years with acute or convalescent COVID-19. This sequence joins TRBV7-6 and TRBJ1-1, with 7 bases aligning to TRBD1. The CDR3 sequence: CASSLSGGNTEAFF. CDR3 DNA: TGTGCCAGCAGCTTATCAGGGGGGAACACTGAAGCTTTCTTT. Combining the CDR3 with reference TRBV7-6 and TRBJ1-1 gives the whole variable domain GAGVSQSPRYKVTKRGQDVALRCDPISGHVSLYWYRQALGQGPEFLTYFNYEAQQDKSGLPNDRFSAERPEGSISTLTIQRTEQRDSAMYRCASSLSGGNTEAFFGQGTRLTVV.